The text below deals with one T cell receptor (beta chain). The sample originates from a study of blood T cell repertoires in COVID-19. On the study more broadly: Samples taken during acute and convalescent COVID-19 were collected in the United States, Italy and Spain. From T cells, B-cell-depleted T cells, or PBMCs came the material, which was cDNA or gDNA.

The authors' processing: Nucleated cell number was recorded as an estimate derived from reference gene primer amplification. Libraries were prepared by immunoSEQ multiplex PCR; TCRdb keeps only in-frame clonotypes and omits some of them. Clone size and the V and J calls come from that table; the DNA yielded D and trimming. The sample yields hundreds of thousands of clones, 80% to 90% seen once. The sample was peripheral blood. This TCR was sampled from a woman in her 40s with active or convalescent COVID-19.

CDR3: CASSTHYRGSYGYTF. The CDR3 nucleotides read TGTGCCAGCAGTACTCACTACAGGGGAAGCTATGGCTACACCTTC. This chain joins TRBV6-5 and TRBJ1-2, with 7 bases matching TRBD1. CDR1 MNHEY and CDR2 SVGAGI come from the germline V gene. The V gene end was trimmed by 5 bases and the J gene end by 4 bases; junction bases not matched to a gene: 10. CDR3 length: 15 amino acids.